This T cell receptor (beta chain) was recovered during a study of beta chain features in type 1 diabetes (dated by TCRdb to 2016 to 2019). Background on the whole study: Patients and healthy donors did not differ in mean age, gender distribution, total cell number or subset yield. In the study, TCRB repertoires of sorted circulating CD4+ T cell subsets from recently diagnosed type 1 diabetes patients were compared with those of matched healthy donors. A total of roughly 99 million sorted cells were examined across all samples, and the number of cells per subset was strongly correlated with RNA yield. Naive and central memory subsets were obtained from all 28 donors, but regulatory and stem cell-like memory subsets were isolated from only 8 patients and roughly 8 healthy donors.

The CDR1 and CDR2 encoded by the germline V gene are SQVTM and ANQGSEA. Spanning cysteine to phenylalanine, the CDR3 consists of 14 amino acids. Here the CDR3 DNA is all that survives: 42 bases in frame from base 1. V and J lose 6 bases and 8 bases, and a span of 22 bases separates them. The entire amount of isolated RNA was reverse transcribed using the High Capacity cDNA Reverse Transcription Kit, so the sequenced TCRB transcripts were expressed ones. Naive, central memory and regulatory T cell samples underwent deep immunoSEQ sequencing, averaging roughly 3.5 million total reads per sample. After sorted cells were lysed in RLT buffer, RNA was extracted with DNase-treated RNeasy Micro or Mini kits, with the choice depending on cell number. To prevent cross-contamination, each cell subset was processed individually, whereas patient and healthy donor samples were processed jointly. Using the immunoSEQ multiplex PCR, TCRB sequences were amplified from cDNA into 87-bp fragments spanning the CDR3 region. Amplicons were sequenced on the Illumina HiSeq platform. Per the original workflow: Synthetic template baselines were used to correct PCR bias computationally, reads within Hamming distance 2 were collapsed, and singletons that could not be merged were discarded. Reads were aligned to IMGT to assign V, D and J genes, CDR3 length, and insertions or deletions at six rearrangement sites. Within each subset, clonotype counts were normalized to the number of sorted cells before true diversity and Gini coefficients were calculated with the tcR R package. The overlap coefficient, calculated on TCRB nucleotide sequences, was used to quantify repertoire sharing. As a proxy for the pre-selection repertoire, out-of-frame TCRB sequences from naive cells were analyzed. TCRdb holds this immuneACCESS table with in-frame rearrangements only. Some clones are missing; in checked studies, unresolved V genes explain under half, and the rest has no known cause. D and trimming were read from the DNA, whereas the V and J calls and clone size are those reported in that table. Within this sample are 640,000 or so clones, with around an eighth of them counted one time only. The ten largest clones represent about 0.02% of the sample.

Concerning this clone: It lacks a known antigen. Base qualities are not provided; no much larger clone lies one nucleotide away.

Each donor gave one peripheral blood draw, roughly 120 mL on average, collected into heparinised tubes. Naive, central memory, regulatory and stem cell-like memory CD4+ T cells were sorted on a BD FACSAria II using a panel including CD45RO, CCR7, CD25, CD127, CD95 and CD27. All sorted populations exceeded 95% purity. PBMCs were isolated immediately by Lymphoprep density gradient centrifugation and stained directly without culture. So that batch effects would be minimized, each experiment stained and sorted samples in pairs, pairing one healthy donor with one patient. Study-level results and caveats: The naive, central memory and regulatory TCRB repertoires appeared to resemble one another more closely among patients than among healthy donors. Because the HLA sub-analyses included only small numbers of individuals, any influence of HLA type on TCRB rearrangement was left unresolved. Because cDNA was sequenced instead of genomic DNA, activated cells with high expression could be over-represented, although the groups did not differ in activation or CD3 levels. Fewer insertions and more nucleotide deletions at VDJ recombination sites were observed in patients with type 1 diabetes, implying thymic rearrangement abnormalities. In all four CD4+ subsets, TCRB CDR3 length was moderately but significantly shorter in type 1 diabetes patients. Shorter templates might have been favored by PCR, but patient and control samples were amplified and corrected together, so both groups would have been affected equally by any skew.

This TCR derives from a man younger than 30 with type 1 diabetes. Material for sequencing was naive CD4+ T cells from blood. Sample cell subset or site, as interpreted from the label and publication: true naive CD4+ T cells. The chain employs TRBV29-1 and TRBJ1-2; a weak D assignment points to TRBD1 (6 bases agree). The CDR3 reads as follows: CSVRRGATLEGYTF. The bases are TGCAGCGTCCGCCGGGGGGCAACCCTTGAGGGCTACACCTTC.